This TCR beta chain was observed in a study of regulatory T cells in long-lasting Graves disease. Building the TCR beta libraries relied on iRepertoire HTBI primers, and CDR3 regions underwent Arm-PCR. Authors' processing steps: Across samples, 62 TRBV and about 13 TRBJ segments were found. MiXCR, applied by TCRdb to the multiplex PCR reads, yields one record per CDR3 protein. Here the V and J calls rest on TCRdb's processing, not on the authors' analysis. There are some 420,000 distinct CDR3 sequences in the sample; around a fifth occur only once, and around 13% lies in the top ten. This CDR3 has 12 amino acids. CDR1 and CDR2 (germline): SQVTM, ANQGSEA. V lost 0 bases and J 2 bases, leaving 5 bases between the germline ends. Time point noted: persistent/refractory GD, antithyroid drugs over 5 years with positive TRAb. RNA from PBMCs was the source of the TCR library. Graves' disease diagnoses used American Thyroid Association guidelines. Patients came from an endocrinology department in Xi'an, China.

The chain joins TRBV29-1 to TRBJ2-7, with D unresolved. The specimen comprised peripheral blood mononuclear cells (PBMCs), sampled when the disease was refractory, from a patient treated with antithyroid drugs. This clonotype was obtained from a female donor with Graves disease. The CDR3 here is CSVEEGTYEQYF. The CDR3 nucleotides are TGCAGCGTTGAAGAGGGTACCTACGAGCAGTACTTC.